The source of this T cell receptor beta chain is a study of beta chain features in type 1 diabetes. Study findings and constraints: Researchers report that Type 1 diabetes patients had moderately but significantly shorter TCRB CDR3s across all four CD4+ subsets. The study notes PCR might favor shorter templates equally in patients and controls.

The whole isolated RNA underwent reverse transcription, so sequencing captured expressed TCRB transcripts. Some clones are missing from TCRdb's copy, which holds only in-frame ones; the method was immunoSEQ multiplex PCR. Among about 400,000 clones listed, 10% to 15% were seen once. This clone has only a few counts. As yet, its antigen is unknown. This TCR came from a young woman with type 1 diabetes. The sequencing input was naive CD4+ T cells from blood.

The DNA for the CDR3 is TGTGCTAGTGGCTCCGACAGGGCCCTATCCTACAATGAGCAGTTCTTC. Protein product: CASGSDRALSYNEQFF. The chain recombines TRBV12-5 with TRBJ2-1; the match to TRBD1 covers 7 bases. The CDR3 loop spans 16 amino acids. The V gene end was trimmed by 6 bases and the J gene end by 1 base; junction bases not matched to a gene: 9. Germline V gene data show CDR1 as LGHNT and CDR2 as FRNRAP.